The 6 T cell receptor beta chains presented below share a single source sample, sequenced in a study of T cell responses to AZD1222 COVID-19 vaccine. Assay used: immunoSEQ multiplex PCR; TCRdb lists only in-frame clones, some missing. The sample records some 130,000 clones, roughly 88% being singletons. Sample: peripheral blood, taken on day 0 of AZD1222 vaccination. All receptors come from an adult in good health.

The chain has TRBV7-2 and TRBJ1-2; the D gene is possibly TRBD1 (5 bases). Germline V gene lookup returns CDR1 SGHTA and CDR2 FQGNSA. V was trimmed by 4 bases and J by 3 bases, leaving 15 bases between them. The length of the CDR3 is 15 residues. CDR3 bases: TGTGCCAGCAGCTCCCTGTTCCAGGGTGACTATGGCTACACCTTC. Translating gives CASSSLFQGDYGYTF.

The count of this clone is one. The rearrangement joins TRBV19 to TRBJ2-7, with D tentatively TRBD1 or TRBD2 (5 bases each). The CDR3 extends over 15 amino acids. Germline CDR1 LNHDA, CDR2 SQIVND (reference sequence). Trimming took off 3 bases at V and 4 bases at J, with 16 bases between the two ends. For the CDR3, the DNA is TGTGCCAGTAGTATTGGGACGCAAGGGGTGTACGAGCAGTACTTC. Translated, it gives CASSIGTQGVYEQYF.

The genes are TRBV5-1 and TRBJ2-7; 11 nucleotides align to TRBD1. The CDR3 sequence is 15 residues long. Germline V gene sequence: CDR1 SGHRS, CDR2 YFSETQ. The V gene end was trimmed by 4 bases and the J gene end by 7 bases; junction bases not matched to a gene: 10. The CDR3 loop is CASSPGQGAKGEQYF. The CDR3 region has the DNA TGCGCCAGCAGCCCCGGACAGGGGGCAAAGGGGGAGCAGTACTTC. The whole variable domain, remainder taken from reference TRBV5-1 and TRBJ2-7, is KAGVTQTPRYLIKTRGQQVTLSCSPISGHRSVSWYQQTPGQGLQFLFEYFSETQRNKGNFPGRFSGRQFSNSRSEMNVSTLELGDSALYLCASSPGQGAKGEQYFGPGTRLTVT.

The rearrangement links TRBV6-2 or TRBV6-3 to TRBJ1-1; D remains ambiguous. CDR1 MNHEY and CDR2 SVGEGT come from the germline V gene. The V end was cut by 2 bases, the J end by 11 bases, with 12 bases between. The CDR3 runs 12 residues. The DNA for the CDR3 is TGTGCCAGCAGTTACCGAGGGTTAGGGGCTTTCTTT. Its translation is CASSYRGLGAFF.

The gene calls are TRBV4-3 and TRBJ1-3; tentatively, D is TRBD1 (5 bases). The germline V and J ends were trimmed by 0 bases and 0 bases, with 12 bases remaining between them. There are 17 residues in the CDR3. Germline values: CDR1 LGHNA, CDR2 YSLEER. The CDR3 here is CASSQDTGGISGNTIYF. The CDR3 DNA is TGCGCCAGCAGCCAAGATACCGGGGGGATCTCTGGAAACACCATATATTTT.

The chain combines TRBV7-8 with TRBJ2-3; 15 nucleotides align to TRBD2. J lost 9 bases, V lost 1 base, and 5 bases had no gene match. The CDR3 has 16 amino acids. The germline gives CDR1 SGHVS, CDR2 FQNEAQ. The CDR3 spells CASSLVGLAGGPTQYF. The DNA for the CDR3 is TGTGCCAGCAGCTTAGTTGGACTAGCGGGAGGGCCGACGCAGTATTTT.